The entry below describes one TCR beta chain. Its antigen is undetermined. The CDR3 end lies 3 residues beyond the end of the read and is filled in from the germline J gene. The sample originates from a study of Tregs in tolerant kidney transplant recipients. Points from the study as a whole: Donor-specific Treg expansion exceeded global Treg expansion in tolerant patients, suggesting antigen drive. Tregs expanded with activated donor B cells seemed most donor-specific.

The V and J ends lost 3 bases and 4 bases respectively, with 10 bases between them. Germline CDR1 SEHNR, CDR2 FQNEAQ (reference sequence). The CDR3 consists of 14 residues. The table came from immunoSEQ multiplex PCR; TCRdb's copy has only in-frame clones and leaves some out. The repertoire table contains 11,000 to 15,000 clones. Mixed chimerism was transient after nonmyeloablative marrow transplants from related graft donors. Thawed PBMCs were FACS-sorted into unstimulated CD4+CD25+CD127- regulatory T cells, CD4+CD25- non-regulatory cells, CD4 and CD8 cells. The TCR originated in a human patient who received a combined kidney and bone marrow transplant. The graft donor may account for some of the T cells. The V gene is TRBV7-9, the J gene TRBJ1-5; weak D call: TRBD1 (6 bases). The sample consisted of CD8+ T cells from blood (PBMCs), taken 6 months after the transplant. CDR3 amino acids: CASSFGQTNQPQHF. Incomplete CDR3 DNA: TGTGCCAGCAGCTTCGGACAGACGAATCAGCCC. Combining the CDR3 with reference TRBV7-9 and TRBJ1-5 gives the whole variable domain DTGVSQNPRHKITKRGQNVTFRCDPISEHNRLYWYRQTLGQGPEFLTYFQNEAQLEKSRLLSDRFSAERPKGSFSTLEIQRTEQGDSAMYLCASSFGQTNQPQHFGDGTRLSIL.